This entry features one TCR beta chain sequence. This clone was observed a single time. Its antigen specificity is not known. No qualities accompany the bases; no much larger clone lies one base away. The sample belongs to a study of blood T cell repertoires in COVID-19 (dated by TCRdb to the early 2020s). Study-level background: Collaborator samples came from the United States, Italy and Spain and covered acute and convalescent phases of COVID-19. Samples were obtained from the ongoing ImmuneRACE study (first 160 participants) and from over 1,000 subjects provided by 6 global collaborators. Sample metadata almost always included a de-identified subject ID, COVID-19 status, age in years and sex. HLA class I and class II types, where available, came from metadata supplied by the sample provider rather than from assay-based typing. Subjects who had been exposed to COVID-19, were actively infected with it, or had recovered from it provided the deeply sampled blood TCRbeta repertoires that made up the dataset. The repertoires were released in a freely available public database meant as a resource for research on the immune response to SARS-CoV-2. The prospective study material was composed of cDNA or gDNA derived from T cells, B-cell-depleted T cells, or PBMCs. Broader findings and caveats from the paper: The amount of clinical and demographic metadata varied by source and participant and was provided uncurated.

TCRbeta CDR3 regions were amplified from genomic DNA using the immunoSEQ Assay, a bias-controlled multiplex PCR. The authors' analysis ran thus. Nucleated cell counts per sample were estimated from amplification of reference gene primers within the assay. Sequence reads were collapsed and filtered to measure the absolute abundance of every unique TCRbeta CDR3 rearrangement. For each sample, productive Simpson clonality was calculated as the square root of Simpson's diversity index across productive rearrangements. TCRdb stores this immuneACCESS table with in-frame sequences only. Part of the clones is absent; in the studies checked, under half of the shortfall reflects unresolved V genes, and no reason is known for the rest. Clone size and V and J calls were adopted from that table, with D and trimming inferred from the DNA. Within this sample are under 300,000 clones, with roughly 82% of them counted one time only. The ten largest clonotypes hold more than 9% of the sample.

Whole blood was collected in K2EDTA tubes by collaborating institutions according to the institutions' own protocols. For TCRbeta analysis, collaborators shipped samples as frozen whole blood, isolated PBMCs, or DNA extracted from either of those sample types. Deletion took 4 bases off V and 2 bases off J, with a span of 17 bases between the germline ends. From the cysteine up to the phenylalanine, the CDR3 has a length of 17 residues. Just CDR3 DNA is preserved here, 51 bases in frame from base 1. Taken from the germline V gene, the CDR1 and CDR2 loops are LGHNA and YSLEER. The origin of this receptor is a man older than 75 with acute or convalescent COVID-19. This receptor chain uses TRBV4-3 and TRBJ2-2, with TRBD1 tentatively as D gene (5 bases match). Source material: peripheral blood. The DNA sequence is TGCGCCAGCAGCCTTGGGGCGGTCATCCACAACACCGGGGAGCTGTTTTTT. The encoded protein is CASSLGAVIHNTGELFF.